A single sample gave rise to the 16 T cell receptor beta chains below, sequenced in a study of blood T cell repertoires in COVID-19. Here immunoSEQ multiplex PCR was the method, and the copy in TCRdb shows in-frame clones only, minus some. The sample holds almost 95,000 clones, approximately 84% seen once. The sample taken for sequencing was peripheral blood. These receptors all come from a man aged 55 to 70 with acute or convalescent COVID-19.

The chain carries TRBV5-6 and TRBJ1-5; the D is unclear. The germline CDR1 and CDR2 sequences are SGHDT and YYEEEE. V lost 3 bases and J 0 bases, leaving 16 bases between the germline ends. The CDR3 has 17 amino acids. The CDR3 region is CASSSTRLRYSNQPQHF. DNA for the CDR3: TGTGCCAGCAGCTCAACCCGACTCAGATATAGCAATCAGCCCCAGCATTTT.

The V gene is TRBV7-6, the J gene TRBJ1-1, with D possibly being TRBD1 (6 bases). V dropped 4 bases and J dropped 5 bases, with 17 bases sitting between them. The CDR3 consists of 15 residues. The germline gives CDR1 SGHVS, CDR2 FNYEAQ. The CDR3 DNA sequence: TGTGCCAGCAGCTCATGGGGGGGGCTGGGGACTGAAGCTTTCTTT. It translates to CASSSWGGLGTEAFF.

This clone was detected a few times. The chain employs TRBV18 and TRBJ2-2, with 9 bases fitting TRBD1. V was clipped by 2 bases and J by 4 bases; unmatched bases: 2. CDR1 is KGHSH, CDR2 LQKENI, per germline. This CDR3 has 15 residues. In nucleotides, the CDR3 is TGTGCCAGCTCACCAGGGACAGGGTGCACCGGGGAGCTGTTTTTT. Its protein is CASSPGTGCTGELFF. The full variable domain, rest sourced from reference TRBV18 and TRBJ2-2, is NAGVMQNPRHLVRRRGQEARLRCSPMKGHSHVYWYRQLPEEGLKFMVYLQKENIIDESGMPKERFSAEFPKEGPSILRIQQVVRGDSAAYFCASSPGTGCTGELFFGEGSRLTVL.

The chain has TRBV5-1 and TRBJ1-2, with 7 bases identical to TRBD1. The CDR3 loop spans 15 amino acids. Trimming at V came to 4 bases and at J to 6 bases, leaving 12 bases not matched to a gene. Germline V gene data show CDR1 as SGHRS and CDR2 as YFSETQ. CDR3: CASSPFRQGEDGYTF. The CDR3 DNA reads TGCGCCAGCAGCCCCTTCAGACAGGGTGAGGATGGCTACACCTTC.

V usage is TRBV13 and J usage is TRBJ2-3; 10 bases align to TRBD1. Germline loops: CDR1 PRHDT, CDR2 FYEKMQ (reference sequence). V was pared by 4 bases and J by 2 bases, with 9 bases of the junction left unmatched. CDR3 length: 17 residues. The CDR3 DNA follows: TGTGCCAGCAGCTATTCCGACAGGGGGCGAAACACAGATACGCAGTATTTT. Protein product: CASSYSDRGRNTDTQYF.

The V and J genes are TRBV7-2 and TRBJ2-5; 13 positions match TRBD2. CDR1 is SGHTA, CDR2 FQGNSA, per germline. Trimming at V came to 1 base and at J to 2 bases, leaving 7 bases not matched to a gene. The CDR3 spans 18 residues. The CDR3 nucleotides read TGTGCCAGCAGCTTAGTTTTGGGACTAGCGGGGAGGCAAGAGACCCAGTACTTC. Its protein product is CASSLVLGLAGRQETQYF.

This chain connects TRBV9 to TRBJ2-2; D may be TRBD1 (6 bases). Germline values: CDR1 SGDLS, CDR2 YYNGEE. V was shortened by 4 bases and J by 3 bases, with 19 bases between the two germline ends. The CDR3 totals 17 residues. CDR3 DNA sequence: TGTGCCAGCAGCATGAATACAGGGCCGAGCGACACCGGGGAGCTGTTTTTT. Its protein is CASSMNTGPSDTGELFF.

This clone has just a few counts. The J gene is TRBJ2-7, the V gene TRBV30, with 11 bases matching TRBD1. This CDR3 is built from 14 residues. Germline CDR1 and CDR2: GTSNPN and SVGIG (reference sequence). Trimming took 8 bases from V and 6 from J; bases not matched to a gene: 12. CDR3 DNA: TGTGCCGCGTCAACTTGGACAGGGGGCAGCGAGCAGTACTTC. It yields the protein CAASTWTGGSEQYF.

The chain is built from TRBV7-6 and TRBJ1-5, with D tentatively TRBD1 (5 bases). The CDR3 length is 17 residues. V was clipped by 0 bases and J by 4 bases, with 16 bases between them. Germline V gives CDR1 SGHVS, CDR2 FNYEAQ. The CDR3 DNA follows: TGTGCCAGCAGCTTAGCATTGGGAGGGGAAGGGAATCAGCCCCAGCATTTT. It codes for CASSLALGGEGNQPQHF. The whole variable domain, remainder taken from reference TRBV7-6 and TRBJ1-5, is GAGVSQSPRYKVTKRGQDVALRCDPISGHVSLYWYRQALGQGPEFLTYFNYEAQQDKSGLPNDRFSAERPEGSISTLTIQRTEQRDSAMYRCASSLALGGEGNQPQHFGDGTRLSIL.

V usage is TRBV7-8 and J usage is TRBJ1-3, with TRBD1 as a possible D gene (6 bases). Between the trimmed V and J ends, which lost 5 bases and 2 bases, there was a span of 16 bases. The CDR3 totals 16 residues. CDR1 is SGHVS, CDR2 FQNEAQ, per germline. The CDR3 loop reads CASSPHAGATGNTIYF. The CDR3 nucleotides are TGTGCCAGCAGCCCTCACGCGGGGGCGACTGGAAACACCATATATTTT.

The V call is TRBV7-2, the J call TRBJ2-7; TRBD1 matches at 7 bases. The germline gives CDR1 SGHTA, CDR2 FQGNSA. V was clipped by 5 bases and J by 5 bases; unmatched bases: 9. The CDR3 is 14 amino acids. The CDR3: CASSAGTDTHEQYF. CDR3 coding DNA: TGTGCCAGCAGCGCCGGGACAGACACCCACGAGCAGTACTTC.

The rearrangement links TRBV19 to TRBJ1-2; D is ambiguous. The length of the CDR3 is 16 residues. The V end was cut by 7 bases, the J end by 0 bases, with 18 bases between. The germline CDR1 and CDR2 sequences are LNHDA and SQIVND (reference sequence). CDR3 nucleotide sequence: TGTGCCAGTACCCCCTCCCGCGGTCGCGCTAACTATGGCTACACCTTC. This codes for CASTPSRGRANYGYTF.

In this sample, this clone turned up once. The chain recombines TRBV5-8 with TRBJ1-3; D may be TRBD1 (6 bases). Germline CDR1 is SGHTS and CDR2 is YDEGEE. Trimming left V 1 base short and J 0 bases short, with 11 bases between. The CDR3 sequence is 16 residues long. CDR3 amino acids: CASSLSGTHSGNTIYF. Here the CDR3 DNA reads TGTGCCAGCAGCTTGAGCGGGACACACTCTGGAAACACCATATATTTT. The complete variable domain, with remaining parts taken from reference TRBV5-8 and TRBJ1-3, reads EAGVTQSPTHLIKTRGQQATLRCSPISGHTSVYWYQQALGLGLQFLLWYDEGEERNRGNFPPRFSGRQFPNYSSELNVNALELEDSALYLCASSLSGTHSGNTIYFGEGSWLTVV.

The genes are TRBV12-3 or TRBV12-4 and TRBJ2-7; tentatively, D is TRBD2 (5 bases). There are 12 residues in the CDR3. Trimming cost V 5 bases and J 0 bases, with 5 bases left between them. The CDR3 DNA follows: TGTGCCAGCAGTGACTACTCCTACGAGCAGTACTTC. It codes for CASSDYSYEQYF.

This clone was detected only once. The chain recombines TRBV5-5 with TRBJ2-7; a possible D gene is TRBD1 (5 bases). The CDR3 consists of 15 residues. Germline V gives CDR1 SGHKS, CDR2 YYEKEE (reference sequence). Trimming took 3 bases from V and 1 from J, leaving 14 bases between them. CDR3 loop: CASSSSQERSYEQYF. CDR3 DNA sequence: TGTGCCAGCAGCTCCTCACAGGAGCGATCCTACGAGCAGTACTTC. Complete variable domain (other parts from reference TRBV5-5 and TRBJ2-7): DAGVTQSPTHLIKTRGQQVTLRCSPISGHKSVSWYQQVLGQGPQFIFQYYEKEERGRGNFPDRFSARQFPNYSSELNVNALLLGDSALYLCASSSSQERSYEQYFGPGTRLTVT.

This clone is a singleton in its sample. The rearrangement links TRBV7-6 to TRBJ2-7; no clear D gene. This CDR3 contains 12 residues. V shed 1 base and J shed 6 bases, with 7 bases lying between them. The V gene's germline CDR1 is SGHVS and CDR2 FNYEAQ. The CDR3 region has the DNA TGTGCCAGCAGCTTAGGGAGTTCCGAGCAGTACTTC. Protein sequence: CASSLGSSEQYF.